Detailed here is one TCR beta chain. This sample is drawn from a study of blood T cell repertoires in COVID-19. Study-wide context: Collection of acute and convalescent COVID-19 samples took place in the United States, Italy and Spain. Sample material is recorded as cDNA or gDNA derived from T cells, B-cell-depleted T cells, or PBMCs.

Methods used by the authors: Counts of nucleated cells, estimated from reference gene primer amplification, were obtained. TCRdb keeps only in-frame clones here, not all; method: immunoSEQ multiplex PCR. The V and J calls and clone size come from that table; D and trimming were worked out from the DNA. Of fewer than 250,000 clones in the sample, about 81% were seen once. Enrollment of patients from Seattle took place during active infection, with longitudinal follow-up. This CDR3 contains 15 residues. Losses at the gene ends were 3 bases for V and 1 base for J; bases not matched to a gene: 2. CDR1 and CDR2 from the germline V gene are MDHEN and SYDVKM.

This TCR came from a woman in her sixties with COVID-19, enrolled during active disease. This rearrangement joins TRBV28 to TRBJ2-3; TRBD2 matches at 9 bases. Source material: peripheral blood. CDR3 coding DNA: TGTGCCAGCAGTTTTAGCGGGGGTGGCACAGATACGCAGTATTTT. Encoded protein: CASSFSGGGTDTQYF.